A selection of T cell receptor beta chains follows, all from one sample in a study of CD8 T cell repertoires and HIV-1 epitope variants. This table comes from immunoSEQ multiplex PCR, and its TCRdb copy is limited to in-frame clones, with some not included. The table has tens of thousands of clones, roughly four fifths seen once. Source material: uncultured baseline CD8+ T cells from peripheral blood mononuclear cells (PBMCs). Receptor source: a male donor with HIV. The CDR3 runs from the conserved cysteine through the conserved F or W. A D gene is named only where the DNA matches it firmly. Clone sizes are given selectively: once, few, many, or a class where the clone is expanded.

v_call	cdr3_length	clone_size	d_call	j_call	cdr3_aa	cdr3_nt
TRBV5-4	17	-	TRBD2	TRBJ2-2	CASSLAGGRVDTGELFF	TGTGCCAGCAGCTTGGCCGGCGGGAGGGTCGACACCGGGGAGCTGTTTTTT
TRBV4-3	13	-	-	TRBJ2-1	CASSQSPYNEQFF	TGCGCCAGCAGTCAGAGTCCTTACAATGAGCAGTTCTTC
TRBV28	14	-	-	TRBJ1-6	CASSATDYNSPLHF	TGTGCCAGCAGTGCGACAGACTATAATTCACCCCTCCACTTT
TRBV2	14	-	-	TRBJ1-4	CASTPWGANEKLFF	TGTGCCAGCACCCCATGGGGTGCAAATGAAAAACTGTTTTTT
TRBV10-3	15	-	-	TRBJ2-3	CAISVGQGGTDTQYF	TGTGCCATCAGTGTGGGGCAGGGTGGCACAGATACGCAGTATTTT
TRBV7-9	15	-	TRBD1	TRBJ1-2	CASSLEGQGSYGYTF	TGTGCCAGCAGCTTAGAGGGACAGGGGAGCTATGGCTACACCTTC
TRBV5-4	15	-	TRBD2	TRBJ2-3	CASSSPGGPGDTQYF	TGTGCCAGCAGCTCTCCGGGGGGGCCGGGAGATACGCAGTATTTT
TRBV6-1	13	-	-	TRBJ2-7	CASTLSSGYEQYF	TGTGCCAGCACACTGAGTAGCGGCTACGAGCAGTACTTC
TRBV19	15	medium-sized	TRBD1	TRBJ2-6	CASGTGGSGANVLTF	TGTGCCAGTGGGACAGGGGGCTCTGGGGCCAACGTCCTGACTTTC
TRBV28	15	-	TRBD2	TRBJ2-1	CASSRSGGTTNEQFF	TGTGCCAGCAGTCGGAGCGGGGGGACAACTAATGAGCAGTTCTTC
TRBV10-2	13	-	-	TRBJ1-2	CASSDGGGYGYTF	TGCGCCAGCAGTGATGGGGGGGGCTATGGCTACACCTTC
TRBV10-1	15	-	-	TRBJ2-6	CASTPPGSGANVLTF	TGCGCCAGCACTCCCCCAGGGTCAGGGGCCAACGTCCTGACTTTC
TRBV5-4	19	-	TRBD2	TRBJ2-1	CASSFTTGGMKISYNEQFF	TGTGCCAGCAGCTTTACCACGGGGGGGATGAAGATCTCCTACAATGAGCAGTTCTTC